The clone carrying this T cell receptor (beta chain) has a handful of counts. What it binds is unknown. The data are from a study of cytomegalovirus exposure and HLA in healthy donors. The study, taken as a whole, reports: The study found most TCR sequences rare, yet found some public TCRs in many donors. In presence/absence analyses, roughly uniform sequencing depth across donors was assumed.

This CDR3 has 13 residues. V lost 0 bases to trimming and J lost 8 bases, with 11 bases between them. Per the germline V gene, CDR1 is SGHRS and CDR2 is YFSETQ. A multiplex PCR was run with 60 Vbeta primers and 13 Jbeta primers. Clones were sequenced by immunoSEQ multiplex PCR, and TCRdb holds only the in-frame ones, with some missing. The sample records tens of thousands of clones, around three quarters being singletons. The genes are TRBV5-1 and TRBJ1-1; maybe TRBD1 (6 bases). The sequencing sample was made of PBMCs. The TCR originated in a woman aged 45-60 years in good health and CMV-seropositive. The CDR3 loop reads CASSLAGGPEAFF. CDR3 DNA: TGCGCCAGCAGCTTGGCGGGGGGCCCCGAAGCTTTCTTT.